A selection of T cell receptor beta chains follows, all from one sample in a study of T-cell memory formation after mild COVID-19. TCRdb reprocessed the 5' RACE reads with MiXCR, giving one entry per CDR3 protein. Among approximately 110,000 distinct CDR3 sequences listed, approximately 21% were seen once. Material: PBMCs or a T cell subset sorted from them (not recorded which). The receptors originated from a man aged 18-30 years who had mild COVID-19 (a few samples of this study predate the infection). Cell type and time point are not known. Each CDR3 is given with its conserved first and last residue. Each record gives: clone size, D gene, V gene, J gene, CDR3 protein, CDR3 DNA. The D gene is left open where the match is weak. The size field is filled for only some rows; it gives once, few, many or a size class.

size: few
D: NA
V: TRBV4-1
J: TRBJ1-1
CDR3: CASSRDRSDTEAFF
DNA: TGCGCCAGCAGCCGGGATAGGAGCGACACTGAAGCTTTCTTT

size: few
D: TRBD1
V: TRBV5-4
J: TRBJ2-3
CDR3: CASSSGTGRDTQYF
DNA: TGTGCCAGCAGCTCGGGGACAGGTAGAGATACGCAGTATTTT

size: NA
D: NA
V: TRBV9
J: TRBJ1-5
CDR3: CASSVGGGGQPQHF
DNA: TGTGCCAGCAGCGTAGGTGGCGGCGGGCAGCCCCAGCATTTT

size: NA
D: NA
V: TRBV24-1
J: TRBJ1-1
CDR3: CATSDSQGTEAFF
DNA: TGTGCCACCAGTGATTCGCAGGGTACTGAAGCTTTCTTT

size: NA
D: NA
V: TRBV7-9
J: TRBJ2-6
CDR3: CASSLDGSISGANVLTF
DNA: TGTGCCAGCAGCTTAGACGGCAGTATCTCTGGGGCCAACGTCCTGACTTTC

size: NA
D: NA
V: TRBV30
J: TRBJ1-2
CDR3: CAWSVGIYGYTF
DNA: TGTGCCTGGAGTGTAGGTATCTATGGCTACACCTTC

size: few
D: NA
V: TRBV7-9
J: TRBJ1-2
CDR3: CASSLGGDSRRGYTF
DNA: TGTGCCAGCAGCTTAGGAGGTGACAGTCGCCGAGGCTACACCTTC

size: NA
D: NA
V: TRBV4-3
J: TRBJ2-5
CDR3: CASSQDDGLRQGQEAQYF
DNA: TGCGCCAGCAGCCAAGATGACGGTCTACGTCAGGGCCAAGAGGCCCAGTACTTC

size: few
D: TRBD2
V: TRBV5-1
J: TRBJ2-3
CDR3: CASSSFSGGAGDTQYF
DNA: TGCGCCAGCAGCTCTTTTAGCGGGGGGGCGGGAGATACGCAGTATTTT

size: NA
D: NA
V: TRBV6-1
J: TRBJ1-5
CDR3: CASSEGLGRYRVDQPQHF
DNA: TGTGCCAGCAGTGAAGGATTGGGTCGGTACAGGGTGGATCAGCCCCAGCATTTT

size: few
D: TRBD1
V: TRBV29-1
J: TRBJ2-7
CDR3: CSAGDRERVYEQYF
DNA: TGCAGCGCCGGGGACAGGGAGAGGGTTTACGAGCAGTACTTC

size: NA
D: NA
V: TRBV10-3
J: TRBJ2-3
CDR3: CAISDGSSAVDTQYF
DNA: TGTGCCATCAGTGATGGTAGTAGCGCGGTAGATACGCAGTATTTT

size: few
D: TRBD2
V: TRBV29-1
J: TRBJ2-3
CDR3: CSVDYSGGADTQYF
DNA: TGCAGCGTTGATTACAGCGGGGGGGCAGATACGCAGTATTTT

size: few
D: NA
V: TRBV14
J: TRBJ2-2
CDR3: CASSQDRAGVTGELFF
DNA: TGTGCCAGCAGCCAAGATAGGGCAGGGGTCACCGGGGAGCTGTTTTTT

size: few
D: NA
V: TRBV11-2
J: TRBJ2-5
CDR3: CASIPRDSQETQYF
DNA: TGTGCCAGCATACCCCGGGACTCACAAGAGACCCAGTACTTC

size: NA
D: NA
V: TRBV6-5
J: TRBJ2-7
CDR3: CASSIAGSYEQYF
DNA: TGTGCCAGCAGTATAGCAGGGTCTTACGAGCAGTACTTC

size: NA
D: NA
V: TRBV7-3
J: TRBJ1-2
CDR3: CASSFLRGEGYTF
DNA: TGTGCCAGCAGTTTTCTGAGGGGTGAAGGCTACACCTTC

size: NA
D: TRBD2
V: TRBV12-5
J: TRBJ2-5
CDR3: CASGLVRTSGRQYQETQYF
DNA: TGTGCTAGTGGTTTGGTAAGGACTAGCGGCCGTCAGTACCAAGAGACCCAGTACTTC